This TCR beta chain was recorded in a study of blood T cell repertoires in COVID-19. Study summary: The samples span acute and convalescent COVID-19 from the United States, Italy and Spain. Nucleic acid was either cDNA or gDNA, and it came from T cells, B-cell-depleted T cells, or PBMCs.

In the source study's methods: Amplification of reference gene primers provided the estimated nucleated cell counts. Clones were read by immunoSEQ multiplex PCR, and TCRdb kept only the in-frame ones, dropping some. That table supplies the V and J calls and clone size; D and trimming were determined from the DNA. The sample has more than 85,000 clones; around nine tenths are singletons. V was pared by 7 bases and J by 1 base, with 17 bases between. This CDR3 has 15 residues. Germline CDR1 is MNHEY and CDR2 is SVGAGI. Sequenced sample: peripheral blood. The sequence derives from a man between 45 and 60 years old with active COVID-19. The chain joins TRBV6-5 to TRBJ2-7, with a weak D call TRBD1 (6 bases). CDR3 nucleotide sequence: TGTGCCAGCACCAGACAGGCAGGTTTATCCTACGAGCAGTACTTC. It codes for CASTRQAGLSYEQYF.